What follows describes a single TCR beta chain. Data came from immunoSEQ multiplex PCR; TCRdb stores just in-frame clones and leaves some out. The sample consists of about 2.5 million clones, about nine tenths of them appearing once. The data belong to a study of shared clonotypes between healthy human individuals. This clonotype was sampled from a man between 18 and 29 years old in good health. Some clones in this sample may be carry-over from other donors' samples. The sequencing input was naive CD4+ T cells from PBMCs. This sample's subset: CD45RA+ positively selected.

The CDR3 loop is CASSFGTPSLDTQYF. Written as DNA, the CDR3 is TGTGCCAGCAGTTTCGGGACCCCTTCCCTGGATACGCAGTATTTT. The chain has TRBV28 and TRBJ2-3; D possibly matches TRBD1 or TRBD2 (5 bases each). The CDR3 totals 15 residues. The ends were cut back, 3 bases at V and 6 bases at J, with 16 bases in the middle. Looked up from germline, CDR1 is MDHEN and CDR2 is SYDVKM.